A selection of T cell receptor beta chains follows, all from one sample in a study of T cell responses to AZD1222 COVID-19 vaccine. Profiling relied on immunoSEQ multiplex PCR, and the TCRdb table lists in-frame clones only, not all of them. The sample contains about 120,000 clones, roughly 90% of which appear only once. The source was peripheral blood, collected on day 0 of AZD1222 vaccination. The receptors stem from an adult in good health. Each CDR3 is given with its conserved first and last residue. The D gene is left open where the match is weak. Not every row has a clone size; where given, it reads once, few, many or a size class.

. | TRBJ2-2 | TRBV18 | . | TGTGCCAGCTCACCTGGGAGCCCCACCGGGGAGCTGTTTTTT | CASSPGSPTGELFF
. | TRBJ1-5 | TRBV21-1 | . | TGTGCCAGCAGCAAATGGGCCAATCAGCCCCAGCATTTT | CASSKWANQPQHF
. | TRBJ2-7 | TRBV11-1 | . | TGTGCCAGCAGCTGGGGCAGGAGTACCTACGAGCAGTACTTC | CASSWGRSTYEQYF
. | TRBJ2-5 | TRBV19 | TRBD1 | TGTGCCAGTAGTACGATAGGGGGCGGCTCAAGGGAGACCCAGTACTTC | CASSTIGGGSRETQYF
. | TRBJ1-1 | TRBV4-1 | . | TGCGCCAGCAGCCATCCCTGGGGGGGGATGAACACTGAAGCTTTCTTT | CASSHPWGGMNTEAFF
. | TRBJ2-7 | TRBV21-1 | . | TGTGCCAGCATCGGACCCCCAGGGGGGGCCTACGAGCAGTACTTC | CASIGPPGGAYEQYF
. | TRBJ2-7 | TRBV27 | TRBD1 | TGTGCCAGCAGTAGGACAGGGGCTTGGAAAAACGAGCAGTACTTC | CASSRTGAWKNEQYF
. | TRBJ2-2 | TRBV13 | TRBD1 | TGTGCCAGCAGCTTAGGTCAGGGGGCGATCACCGGGGAGCTGTTTTTT | CASSLGQGAITGELFF
. | TRBJ2-7 | TRBV25-1 | TRBD2 | TGTGCCAGCAGTGAATGGCTAGCGGGAGTCGGCGAGCAGTACTTC | CASSEWLAGVGEQYF
. | TRBJ2-4 | TRBV11-2 | TRBD2 | TGTGCCAGCAGCTTACGGCGGACTAGCGGGGAAGAGACCAAAAACATTCAGTACTTC | CASSLRRTSGEETKNIQYF
. | TRBJ1-5 | TRBV29-1 | TRBD1 | TGCAGCGTCCTGGACAGGGGAACAGGCAATCAGCCCCAGCATTTT | CSVLDRGTGNQPQHF
. | TRBJ1-4 | TRBV19 | . | TGTGCCAGTAGTATTTACGACATAGGTGCTGAAAAACTGTTTTTT | CASSIYDIGAEKLFF
. | TRBJ1-5 | TRBV7-8 | TRBD1 | TGTGCCAGCAGCCCCCGGACAGGTGATCAGCCCCAGCATTTT | CASSPRTGDQPQHF
. | TRBJ2-2 | TRBV19 | TRBD1 | TGTGCCAGTAGTTTAGGACAGGGGACTACCGGGGAGCTGTTTTTT | CASSLGQGTTGELFF
once | TRBJ1-1 | TRBV15 | . | TGTGCCACCAGCGGTTATATGAACACTGAAGCTTTCTTT | CATSGYMNTEAFF
. | TRBJ1-1 | TRBV7-9 | . | TGTGCCAGCAGCTTAGCCGGGGGAGGGACGCTGAACACTGAAGCTTTCTTT | CASSLAGGGTLNTEAFF
. | TRBJ2-2 | TRBV10-3 | TRBD2 | TGTGCCATCATGGTTTATAGCGGGAGGACCAACACCGGGGAGCTGTTTTTT | CAIMVYSGRTNTGELFF
. | TRBJ1-2 | TRBV5-6 | . | TGTGCCAGCAGCTTGGCCCTGACAGAAATTAACTATGGCTACACCTTC | CASSLALTEINYGYTF
. | TRBJ2-1 | TRBV7-2 | TRBD1 | TGTGCCAGCAGCTCAGGGGGTATTTACAATGAGCAGTTCTTC | CASSSGGIYNEQFF
. | TRBJ2-1 | TRBV4-1 | TRBD1 | TGCGCCAGCAGCAACCGGGACAGGGGAGTCTTCAATGAGCAGTTCTTC | CASSNRDRGVFNEQFF
. | TRBJ2-2 | TRBV7-2 | TRBD2 | TGTGCCAGCAGCCTCGCCGCGGGAGGGCTCGGGGAGCTGTTTTTT | CASSLAAGGLGELFF
. | TRBJ2-2 | TRBV24-1 | . | TGTGCCACCAGTGATTGGGGCGGGGAGCTGTTTTTT | CATSDWGGELFF
. | TRBJ1-2 | TRBV25-1 | . | TGTGCCAGCAGTGAGGCACAAGTCTATGGCTACACCTTC | CASSEAQVYGYTF